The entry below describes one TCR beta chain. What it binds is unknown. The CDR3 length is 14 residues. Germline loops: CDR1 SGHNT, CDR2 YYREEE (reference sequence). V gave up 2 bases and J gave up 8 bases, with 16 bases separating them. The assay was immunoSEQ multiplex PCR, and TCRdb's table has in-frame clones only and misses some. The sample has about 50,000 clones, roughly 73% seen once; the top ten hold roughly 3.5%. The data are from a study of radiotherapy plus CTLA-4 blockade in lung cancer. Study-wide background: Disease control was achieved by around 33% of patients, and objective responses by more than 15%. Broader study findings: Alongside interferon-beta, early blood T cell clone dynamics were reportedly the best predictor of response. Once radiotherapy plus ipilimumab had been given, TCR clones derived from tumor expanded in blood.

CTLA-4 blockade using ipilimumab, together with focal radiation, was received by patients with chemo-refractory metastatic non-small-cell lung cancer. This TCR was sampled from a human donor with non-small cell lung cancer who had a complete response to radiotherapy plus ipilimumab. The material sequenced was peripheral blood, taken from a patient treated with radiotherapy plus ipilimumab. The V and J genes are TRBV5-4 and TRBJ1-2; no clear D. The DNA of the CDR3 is TGTGCCAGCAGCTTTTTTCTTGAGATTCGGGGCTACACCTTC. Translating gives CASSFFLEIRGYTF.